This T cell receptor beta chain was found in a study of blood T cell repertoires in COVID-19. Overall study context: Some COVID-19 samples were acute and others convalescent; all came from the United States, Italy and Spain.

Authors' methods: Estimates of nucleated cell counts were drawn from the amplification of reference gene primers. Repertoires were generated with immunoSEQ multiplex PCR, while TCRdb's copy carries only in-frame clones and drops some. From that table come the V and J calls and clone size; the DNA was used to work out D and trimming. Among about 150,000 clones listed, around 87% were seen once. CDR3 length: 13 amino acids. V lost 0 bases and J 6 bases, leaving 7 bases between the germline ends. Looked up from germline, CDR1 is SGHRS and CDR2 is YFSETQ. This clone was recorded only once. Sequencing input: peripheral blood. The source of this sequence is an elderly man with acute or convalescent COVID-19. The chain is built from TRBV5-1 and TRBJ2-1; the D is unclear. This CDR3 reads CASSLGQVNEQFF. The CDR3 DNA reads as TGCGCCAGCAGCTTGGGGCAGGTCAATGAGCAGTTCTTC.